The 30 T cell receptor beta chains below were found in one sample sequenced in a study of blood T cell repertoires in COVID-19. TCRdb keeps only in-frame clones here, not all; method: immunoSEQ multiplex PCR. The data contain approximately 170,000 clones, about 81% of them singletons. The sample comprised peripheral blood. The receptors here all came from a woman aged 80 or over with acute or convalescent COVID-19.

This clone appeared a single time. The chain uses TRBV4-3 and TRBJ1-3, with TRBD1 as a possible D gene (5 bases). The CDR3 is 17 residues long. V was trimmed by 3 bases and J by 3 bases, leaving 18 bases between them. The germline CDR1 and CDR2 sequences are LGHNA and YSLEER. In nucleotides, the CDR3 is TGCGCCAGCAGCCACCGAGGGGACTCCCTAGGTGGAAACACCATATATTTT. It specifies CASSHRGDSLGGNTIYF.

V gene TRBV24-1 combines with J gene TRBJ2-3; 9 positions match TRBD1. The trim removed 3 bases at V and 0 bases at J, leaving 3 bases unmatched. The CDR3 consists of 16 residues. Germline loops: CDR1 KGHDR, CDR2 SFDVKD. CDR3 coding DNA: TGTGCCACCAGTGATGCCGGGACAGGGAGCACAGATACGCAGTATTTT. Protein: CATSDAGTGSTDTQYF.

The CDR3 loop reads CASSFATGFMTEAFF. CDR3 DNA: TGTGCCAGCAGTTTCGCGACAGGTTTCATGACTGAAGCTTTCTTT. This chain links TRBV28 with TRBJ1-1, with D perhaps TRBD1 (6 bases). CDR1 and CDR2 (germline): MDHEN, SYDVKM. There are 15 residues in the CDR3. Trimming removed 3 bases at V and 5 bases at J, with 16 bases between.

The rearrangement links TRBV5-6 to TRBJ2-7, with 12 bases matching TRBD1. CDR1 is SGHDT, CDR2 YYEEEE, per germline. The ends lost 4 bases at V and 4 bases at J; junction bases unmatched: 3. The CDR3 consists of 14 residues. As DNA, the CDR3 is TGTGCCAGCAGCATGGGACAGGGGGCGTACGAGCAGTACTTC. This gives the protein CASSMGQGAYEQYF.

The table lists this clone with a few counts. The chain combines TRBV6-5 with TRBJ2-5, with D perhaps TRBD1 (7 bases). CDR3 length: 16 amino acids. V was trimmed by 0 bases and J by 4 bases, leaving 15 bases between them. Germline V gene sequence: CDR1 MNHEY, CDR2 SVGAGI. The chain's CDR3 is CASSYSGRQGGETQYF. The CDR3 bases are TGTGCCAGCAGTTACTCGGGCAGGCAGGGGGGAGAGACCCAGTACTTC.

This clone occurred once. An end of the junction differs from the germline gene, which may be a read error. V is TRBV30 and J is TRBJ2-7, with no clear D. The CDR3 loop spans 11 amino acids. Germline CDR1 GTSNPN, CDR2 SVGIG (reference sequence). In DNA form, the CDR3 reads TGTACCTGGAGACTCTCCTACGAGCAGTACTTC. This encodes CTWRLSYEQYF.

The CDR3 protein is CASSPGQERGYTF. The CDR3 coding sequence is TGTGCCAGCAGCCCCGGACAGGAGAGGGGCTACACCTTC. The chain links TRBV3-1 (or the pseudogene TRBV3-2) to TRBJ1-2; TRBD1 matches at 7 bases. V shed 4 bases and J 8 bases; nucleotides not matched to a gene: 7. CDR1 LGHDT and CDR2 YNNKEL come from the germline V gene (reference sequence). The CDR3 loop spans 13 amino acids.

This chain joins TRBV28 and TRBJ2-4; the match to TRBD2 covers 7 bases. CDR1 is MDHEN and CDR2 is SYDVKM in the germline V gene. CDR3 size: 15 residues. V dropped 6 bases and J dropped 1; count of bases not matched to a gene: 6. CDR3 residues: CASSPGGGAKNIQYF. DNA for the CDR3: TGTGCCAGCAGCCCCGGGGGAGGGGCCAAAAACATTCAGTACTTC. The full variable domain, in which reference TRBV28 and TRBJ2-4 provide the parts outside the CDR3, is DVKVTQSSRYLVKRTGEKVFLECVQDMDHENMFWYRQDPGLGLRLIYFSYDVKMKEKGDIPEGYSVSREKKERFSLILESASTNQTSMYLCASSPGGGAKNIQYFGAGTRLSVL.

The CDR3 region is CASSLAGTGSGNTIYF. The CDR3 nucleotides read TGCGCCAGCAGCTTGGCCGGGACAGGCTCTGGAAACACCATATATTTT. The V and J genes are TRBV5-1 and TRBJ1-3; 8 nucleotides line up with TRBD1. CDR3 length equals 16 residues. The ends lost 0 bases at V and 0 bases at J; junction bases unmatched: 2. CDR1 is SGHRS, CDR2 YFSETQ, per germline.

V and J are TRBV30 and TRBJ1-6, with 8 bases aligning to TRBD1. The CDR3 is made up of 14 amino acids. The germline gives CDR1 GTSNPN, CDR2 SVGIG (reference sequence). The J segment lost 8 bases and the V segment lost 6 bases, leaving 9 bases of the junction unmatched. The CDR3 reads CACSTGVSDSPLHF. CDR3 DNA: TGTGCCTGCTCGACAGGGGTCTCGGATTCACCCCTCCACTTT.

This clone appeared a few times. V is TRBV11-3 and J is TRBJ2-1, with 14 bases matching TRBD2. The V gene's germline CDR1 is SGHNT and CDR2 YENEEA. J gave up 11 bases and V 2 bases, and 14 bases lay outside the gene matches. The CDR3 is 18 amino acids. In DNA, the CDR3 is TGTGCCAGCAGCTTAACAGTAGGACTAGCGGGGGGCGGTTATAAGCAGTTCTTC. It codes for CASSLTVGLAGGGYKQFF.

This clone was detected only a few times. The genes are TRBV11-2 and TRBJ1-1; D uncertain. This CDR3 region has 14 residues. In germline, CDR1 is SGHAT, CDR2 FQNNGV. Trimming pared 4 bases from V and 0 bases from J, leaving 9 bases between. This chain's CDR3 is CASSSYYVNTEAFF. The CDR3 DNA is TGTGCCAGCAGCTCCTACTACGTGAACACTGAAGCTTTCTTT.

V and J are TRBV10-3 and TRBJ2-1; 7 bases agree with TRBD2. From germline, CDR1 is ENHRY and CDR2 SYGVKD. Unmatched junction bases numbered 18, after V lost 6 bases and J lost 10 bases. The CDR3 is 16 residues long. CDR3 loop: CAIRAPGAGSGGEQFF. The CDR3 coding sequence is TGTGCCATCAGGGCCCCAGGAGCGGGGTCCGGTGGCGAGCAGTTCTTC.

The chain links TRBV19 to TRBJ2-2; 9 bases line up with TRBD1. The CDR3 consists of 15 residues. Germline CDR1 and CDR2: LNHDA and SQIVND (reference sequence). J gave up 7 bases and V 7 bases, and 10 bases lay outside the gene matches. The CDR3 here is CASIPRTGDNGELFF. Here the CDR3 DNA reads TGTGCCAGTATCCCTAGGACAGGGGATAACGGGGAGCTGTTTTTT.

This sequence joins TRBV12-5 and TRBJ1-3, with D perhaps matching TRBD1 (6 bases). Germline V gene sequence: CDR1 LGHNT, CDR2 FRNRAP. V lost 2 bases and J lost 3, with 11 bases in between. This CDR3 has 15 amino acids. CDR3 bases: TGTGCTAGTGGTTTGTCAGGGGCTGTTGGAAACACCATATATTTT. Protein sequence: CASGLSGAVGNTIYF. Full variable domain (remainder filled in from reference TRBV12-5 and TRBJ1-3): DARVTQTPRHKVTEMGQEVTMRCQPILGHNTVFWYRQTMMQGLELLAYFRNRAPLDDSGMPKDRFSAEMPDATLATLKIQPSEPRDSAVYFCASGLSGAVGNTIYFGEGSWLTVV.

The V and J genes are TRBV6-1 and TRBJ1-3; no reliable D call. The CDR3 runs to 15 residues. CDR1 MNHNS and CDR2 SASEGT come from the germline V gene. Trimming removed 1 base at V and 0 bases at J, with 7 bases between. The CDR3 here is CASSEGLTSGNTIYF. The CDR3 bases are TGTGCCAGCAGTGAAGGACTGACCTCTGGAAACACCATATATTTT.

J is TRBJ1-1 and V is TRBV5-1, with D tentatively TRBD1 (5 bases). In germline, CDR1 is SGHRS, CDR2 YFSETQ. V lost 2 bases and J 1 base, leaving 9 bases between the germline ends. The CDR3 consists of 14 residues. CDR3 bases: TGCGCCAGCAGCTTTTTGCAGGGGAACACTGAAGCTTTCTTT. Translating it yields CASSFLQGNTEAFF.

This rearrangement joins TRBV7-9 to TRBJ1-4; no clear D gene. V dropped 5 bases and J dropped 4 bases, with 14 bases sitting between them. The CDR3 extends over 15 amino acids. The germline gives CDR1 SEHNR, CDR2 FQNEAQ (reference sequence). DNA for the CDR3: TGTGCCAGCAGCAGAGGGTCAAGTCGTAATGAAAAACTGTTTTTT. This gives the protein CASSRGSSRNEKLFF.

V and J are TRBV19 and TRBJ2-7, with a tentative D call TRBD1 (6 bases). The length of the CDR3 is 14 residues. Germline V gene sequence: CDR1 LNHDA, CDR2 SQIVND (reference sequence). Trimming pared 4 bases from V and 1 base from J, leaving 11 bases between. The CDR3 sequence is CASSRTAESYEQYF. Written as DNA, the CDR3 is TGTGCCAGTAGTAGGACAGCAGAATCCTACGAGCAGTACTTC. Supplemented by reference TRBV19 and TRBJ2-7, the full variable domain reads DGGITQSPKYLFRKEGQNVTLSCEQNLNHDAMYWYRQDPGQGLRLIYYSQIVNDFQKGDIAEGYSVSREKKESFPLTVTSAQKNPTAFYLCASSRTAESYEQYFGPGTRLTVT.

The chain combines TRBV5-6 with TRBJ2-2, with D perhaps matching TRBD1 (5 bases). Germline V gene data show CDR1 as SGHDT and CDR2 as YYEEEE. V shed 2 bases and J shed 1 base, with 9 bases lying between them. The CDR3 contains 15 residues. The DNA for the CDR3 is TGTGCCAGCAGCTTAAACGGACAGAACACCGGGGAGCTGTTTTTT. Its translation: CASSLNGQNTGELFF. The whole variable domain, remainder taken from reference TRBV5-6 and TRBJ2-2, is DAGVTQSPTHLIKTRGQQVTLRCSPKSGHDTVSWYQQALGQGPQFIFQYYEEEERQRGNFPDRFSGHQFPNYSSELNVNALLLGDSALYLCASSLNGQNTGELFFGEGSRLTVL.

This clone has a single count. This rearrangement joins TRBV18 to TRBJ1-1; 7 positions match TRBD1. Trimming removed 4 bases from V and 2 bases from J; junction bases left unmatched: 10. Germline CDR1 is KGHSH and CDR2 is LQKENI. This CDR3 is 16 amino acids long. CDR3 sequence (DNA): TGTGCCAGCTCACGTAGGCAGGGGGTGATAAACACTGAAGCTTTCTTT. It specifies CASSRRQGVINTEAFF.

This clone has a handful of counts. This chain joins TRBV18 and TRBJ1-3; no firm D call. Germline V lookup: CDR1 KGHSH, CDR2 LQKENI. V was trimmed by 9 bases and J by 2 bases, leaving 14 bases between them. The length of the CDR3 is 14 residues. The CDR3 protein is CASDTPLAGNTIYF. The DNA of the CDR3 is TGTGCCAGTGACACCCCATTGGCTGGAAACACCATATATTTT.

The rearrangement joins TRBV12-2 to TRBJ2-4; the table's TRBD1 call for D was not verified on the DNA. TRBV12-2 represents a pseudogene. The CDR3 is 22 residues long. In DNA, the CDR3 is TGTGCAAGTCGCTACAAGATTATTCCGGGACAGGGATACCCTAGTGGCAAAAACATTCAGTACTTC. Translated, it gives CASRYKIIPGQGYPSGKNIQYF.

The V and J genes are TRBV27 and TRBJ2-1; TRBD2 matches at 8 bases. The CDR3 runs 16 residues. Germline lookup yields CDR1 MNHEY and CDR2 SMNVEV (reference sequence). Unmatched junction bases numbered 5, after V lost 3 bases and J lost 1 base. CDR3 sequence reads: CASSFEAGASYNEQFF. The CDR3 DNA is TGTGCCAGCAGTTTCGAAGCGGGGGCTTCCTACAATGAGCAGTTCTTC.

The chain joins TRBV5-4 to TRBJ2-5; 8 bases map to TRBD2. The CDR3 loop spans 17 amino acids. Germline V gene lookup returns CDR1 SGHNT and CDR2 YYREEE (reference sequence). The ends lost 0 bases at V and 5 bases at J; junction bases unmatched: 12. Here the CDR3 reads CASSLGGSGGPRETQYF. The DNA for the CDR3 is TGTGCCAGCAGCTTGGGGGGGAGCGGGGGACCCCGGGAGACCCAGTACTTC.

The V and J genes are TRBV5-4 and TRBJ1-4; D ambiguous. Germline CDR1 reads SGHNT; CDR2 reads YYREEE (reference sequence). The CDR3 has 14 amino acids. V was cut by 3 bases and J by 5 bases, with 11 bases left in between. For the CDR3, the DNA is TGTGCCAGCAGCTCTGACACATCAAATGAAAAACTGTTTTTT. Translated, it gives CASSSDTSNEKLFF.

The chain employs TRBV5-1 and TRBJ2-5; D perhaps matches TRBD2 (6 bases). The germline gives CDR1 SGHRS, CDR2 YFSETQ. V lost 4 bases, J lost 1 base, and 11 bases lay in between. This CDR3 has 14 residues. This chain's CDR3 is CASSRGTAQETQYF. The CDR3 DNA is TGCGCCAGCAGCCGCGGGACTGCCCAAGAGACCCAGTACTTC.

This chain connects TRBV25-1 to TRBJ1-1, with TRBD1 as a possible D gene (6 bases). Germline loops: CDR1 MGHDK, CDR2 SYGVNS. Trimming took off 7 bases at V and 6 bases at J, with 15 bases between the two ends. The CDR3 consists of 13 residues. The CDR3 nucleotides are TGTGCCAGCATCGATCAGGGGCGGGCTGAAGCTTTCTTT. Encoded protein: CASIDQGRAEAFF.

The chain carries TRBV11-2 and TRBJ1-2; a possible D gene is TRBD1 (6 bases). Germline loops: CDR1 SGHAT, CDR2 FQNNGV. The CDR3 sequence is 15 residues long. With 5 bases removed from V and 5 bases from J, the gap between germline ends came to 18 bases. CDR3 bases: TGTGCCAGCAGCCACCCGGACAGACTAACGTATGGCTACACCTTC. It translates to CASSHPDRLTYGYTF.

The CDR3 nucleotides are TGCAGCGTTGTGTCCCAGCGGGAGGGGGATGAGCAGTTCTTC. Its translation is CSVVSQREGDEQFF. The chain has TRBV29-1 and TRBJ2-1, with 10 bases matching TRBD2. The germline gives CDR1 SQVTM, CDR2 ANQGSEA. The CDR3 covers 14 residues. V dropped 4 bases and J dropped 8; count of bases not matched to a gene: 8.